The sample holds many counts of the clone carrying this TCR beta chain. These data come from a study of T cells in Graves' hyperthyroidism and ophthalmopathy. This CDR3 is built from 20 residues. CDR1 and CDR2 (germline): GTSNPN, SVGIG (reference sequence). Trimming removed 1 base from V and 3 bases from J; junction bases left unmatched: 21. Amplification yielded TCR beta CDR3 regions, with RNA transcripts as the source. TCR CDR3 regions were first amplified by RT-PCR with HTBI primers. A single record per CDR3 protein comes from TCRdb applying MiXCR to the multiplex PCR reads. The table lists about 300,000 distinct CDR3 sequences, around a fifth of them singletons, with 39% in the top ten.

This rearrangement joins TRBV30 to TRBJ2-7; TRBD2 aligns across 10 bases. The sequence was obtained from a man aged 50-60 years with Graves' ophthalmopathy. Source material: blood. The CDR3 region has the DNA TGTGCCTGGAGTGATTTTCCAGGGCTAGCGGGAGCACGCCCGAACTACGAGCAGTACTTC. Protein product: CAWSDFPGLAGARPNYEQYF.